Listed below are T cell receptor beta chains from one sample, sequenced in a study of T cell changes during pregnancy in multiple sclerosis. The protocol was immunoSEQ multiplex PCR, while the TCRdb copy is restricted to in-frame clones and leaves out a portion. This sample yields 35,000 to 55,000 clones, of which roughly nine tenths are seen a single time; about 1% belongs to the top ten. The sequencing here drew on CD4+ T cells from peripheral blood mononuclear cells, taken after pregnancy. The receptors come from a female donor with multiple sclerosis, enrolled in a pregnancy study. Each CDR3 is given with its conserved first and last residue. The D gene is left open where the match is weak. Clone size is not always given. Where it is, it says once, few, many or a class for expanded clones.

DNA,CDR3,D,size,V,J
TGTGCCAGCAGCGTAGCTCCTCAGGGGACCACTGAAGCTTTCTTT,CASSVAPQGTTEAFF,.,.,TRBV9,TRBJ1-1
TGTGCCAGCAGCCCCCGTACTAGCGGGAGCCGGGTTACGCAGTATTTT,CASSPRTSGSRVTQYF,TRBD2,.,TRBV9,TRBJ2-3
TGCGCCAGCAGCCAAGATAGGCTAGCGCACGAGCAGTACTTC,CASSQDRLAHEQYF,.,.,TRBV4-1,TRBJ2-7
TGTGCCTGGAGTGAAGTTCGGGGAATCGGAAATCAGCCCCAGCATTTT,CAWSEVRGIGNQPQHF,.,.,TRBV30,TRBJ1-5
TGTGCCAGTGCCCTAGTTTCCGGGAAGCCCCAGCATTTT,CASALVSGKPQHF,.,.,TRBV19,TRBJ1-5
TGTGCCAGCAGCAGAAACGCAGAGGATGGCTACACCTTC,CASSRNAEDGYTF,.,.,TRBV7-3,TRBJ1-2
TGTGCCAGCAGTCAGGGGATGTCCAAAAACATTCAGTACTTC,CASSQGMSKNIQYF,.,.,TRBV28,TRBJ2-4
TGTGCCATCAGTGAGTTCTTCAGGGGTCTAACGGCAGCGGCCTCCGACCGGGAGCTGTTTTTT,CAISEFFRGLTAAASDRELFF,.,.,TRBV10-3,TRBJ2-2
TGTGCCAGCAGCTTACGGGATACGAGTGAGCAGTTCTTC,CASSLRDTSEQFF,.,few,TRBV11-3,TRBJ2-1
TGTGCCAGCAGCTTGACTACAGGGGATACCTACGAGCAGTACTTC,CASSLTTGDTYEQYF,TRBD1,.,TRBV5-5,TRBJ2-7
TGTGCCAGCTCAACCACTCAAGGGGGCACTGAAGCTTTCTTT,CASSTTQGGTEAFF,.,.,TRBV18,TRBJ1-1
TGTGCCGGGTCGCCCGGGACATACGGCTACGAGCAGTACTTC,CAGSPGTYGYEQYF,.,once,TRBV6-1,TRBJ2-7
TGTGCCAGCAGCCTGCAGACTAGCGGGAGCGGTAATGAGCAGTTCTTC,CASSLQTSGSGNEQFF,TRBD2,.,TRBV5-4,TRBJ2-1
TGCGCCAGCAGCAGTCCTTTAGCGGGAGTAACAGATACGCAGTATTTT,CASSSPLAGVTDTQYF,TRBD2,.,TRBV5-1,TRBJ2-3
TGCGCCAGCAGCCTAGCAAACACCATATATTTT,CASSLANTIYF,.,.,TRBV4-1,TRBJ1-3
TGTGCCACCAGCAGCCAGACTAGCGGGAGTATGTCTTACAATGAGCAGTTCTTC,CATSSQTSGSMSYNEQFF,TRBD2,.,TRBV15,TRBJ2-1
TGTGCCAGTAGTACCCGGGACAGCACCTATGGCTACACCTTC,CASSTRDSTYGYTF,TRBD1,.,TRBV19,TRBJ1-2
TGTGCCAGCAGCTTAGGACAGGGGATCGACGAGCAGTACTTC,CASSLGQGIDEQYF,TRBD1,.,TRBV7-2,TRBJ2-7
TGTGCCAGCAGTTTATTTAGAGGGTTGGAGGAGACCCAGTACTTC,CASSLFRGLEETQYF,.,.,TRBV27,TRBJ2-5
TGTGCCAGCAGCTCGACAGTTGGGTCTAATGAAAAACTGTTTTTT,CASSSTVGSNEKLFF,.,.,TRBV7-6,TRBJ1-4
TGTGCCAGCAGTCGGACAGGGGATAATTCACCCCTCCACTTT,CASSRTGDNSPLHF,TRBD1,once,TRBV6-5,TRBJ1-6
TGTGCCAGCAGTGAAGAAGTCGGAGCGGGCACTCTCTCCTACAATGAGCAGTTCTTC,CASSEEVGAGTLSYNEQFF,.,.,TRBV2,TRBJ2-1
TGTGCCAGCAGCCATAGAGAGACCCAGTACTTC,CASSHRETQYF,.,.,TRBV11-2,TRBJ2-5
TGTGCCAGCAGCTTGGGTCCCCAGACTAGCACCGGGGCAGAGACCCAGTACTTC,CASSLGPQTSTGAETQYF,TRBD2,.,TRBV5-5,TRBJ2-5
TGTGCCAGCTCACCTCCGGGACAGACCTACGAGCAGTACTTC,CASSPPGQTYEQYF,TRBD1,.,TRBV18,TRBJ2-7
TGTGCCAGCAGCTTGAGGAGCGGGGGGGTCAGAGGGGAGCTGTTTTTT,CASSLRSGGVRGELFF,TRBD2,.,TRBV5-6,TRBJ2-2
TGTGCCTGGAGTCGGACAGATAGTTATGAAAAACTGTTTTTT,CAWSRTDSYEKLFF,.,few,TRBV30,TRBJ1-4
TGCGCCAGCAGCCGGGGGGGAGTAGCGGGAGAAGAGACCCAGTACTTC,CASSRGGVAGEETQYF,TRBD2,.,TRBV5-1,TRBJ2-5
TGTGCCAGCAGTGAAGTAGCGGGATTAGCCAAAAACATTCAGTACTTC,CASSEVAGLAKNIQYF,TRBD2,.,TRBV2,TRBJ2-4
TGTGCCAGCAGTTACTGGGCCCCTGTCAGCTACGAGCAGTACTTC,CASSYWAPVSYEQYF,.,.,TRBV6-5,TRBJ2-7
TGTGCCAGCAGCTATGCACATCAAGAGACCCAGTACTTC,CASSYAHQETQYF,.,.,TRBV11-2,TRBJ2-5
TGTGCCTGGAGTCCGGCTCAGCGGGAGGGCACAGATACGCAGTATTTT,CAWSPAQREGTDTQYF,TRBD2,.,TRBV30,TRBJ2-3
TGTGCCAGTAGTATGTCCGATGTCGGGACAGATAAAAACATTCAGTACTTC,CASSMSDVGTDKNIQYF,TRBD1,.,TRBV19,TRBJ2-4
TGTGCCAGCAGCGACGTGGGGGGAGGGAACTATGGCTACACCTTC,CASSDVGGGNYGYTF,.,once,TRBV2,TRBJ1-2
TGTGCCAGCAGCTTAGTTCGACTAGCGTCTAATGAGCAGTTCTTC,CASSLVRLASNEQFF,TRBD2,.,TRBV11-2,TRBJ2-1
TGTGCCAGCAGGTCCGGCGGGAGTCCCTACGAGCAGTACTTC,CASRSGGSPYEQYF,TRBD2,.,TRBV6-5,TRBJ2-7
TGTGCCAGCAGCTTGGGACTAGCGGTAAAGAACATTCAGTACTTC,CASSLGLAVKNIQYF,TRBD2,once,TRBV5-6,TRBJ2-4
TGTGCCAGCAGTGGAGAGGTTTGGGAGACCCAGTACTTC,CASSGEVWETQYF,.,.,TRBV6-1,TRBJ2-5
TGTGCCAGCAGTCCTCGGACAGCGCAAGAGACCCAGTACTTC,CASSPRTAQETQYF,.,.,TRBV28,TRBJ2-5
TGTGCCAGCTCGGGACTAGCGGGAGACTACGAGCAGTACTTC,CASSGLAGDYEQYF,TRBD2,.,TRBV6-1,TRBJ2-7
TGTGCCAGCAGTTGGAGACTAGCGGGAGGCACAGATACGCAGTATTTT,CASSWRLAGGTDTQYF,TRBD2,.,TRBV5-4,TRBJ2-3
TGTGCCTGGAGTGCCGACATCAGTGAAAAACTGTTTTTT,CAWSADISEKLFF,.,few,TRBV30,TRBJ1-4
TGTGCCAGCTCACCTCCGACAGGGGGCAGCGAGCAGTTCTTC,CASSPPTGGSEQFF,TRBD1,.,TRBV18,TRBJ2-1
TGTGCCAGCAGCAAAGGGGGCAGACCTAGCAATCAGCCCCAGCATTTT,CASSKGGRPSNQPQHF,.,once,TRBV21-1,TRBJ1-5
TGTGCCGCAGAGGAAGCGGGAGTTAGGTACGAGCAGTACTTC,CAAEEAGVRYEQYF,TRBD2,.,TRBV28,TRBJ2-7
TGTGCCAGCAGTACAGGGCGAGCGGGGGCCAACGTCCTGACTTTC,CASSTGRAGANVLTF,.,.,TRBV2,TRBJ2-6
TGTGCCAGCTCACGAACGGGACTAGCGGGAGACGCCTCCTACAATGAGCAGTTCTTC,CASSRTGLAGDASYNEQFF,TRBD2,.,TRBV18,TRBJ2-1
TGCGCCAGCACCCCAGGGGAATACACTGAAGCTTTCTTT,CASTPGEYTEAFF,.,few,TRBV10-2,TRBJ1-1
TGTGCCAGCAGACAGGGTCACGAGCAGTACTTC,CASRQGHEQYF,TRBD1,.,TRBV19,TRBJ2-7
TGTGCCAGTAGTAGCAGGGACAGGGCCGGCTCCTACGAGCAGTACTTC,CASSSRDRAGSYEQYF,TRBD1,.,TRBV19,TRBJ2-7
TGTGCCAGCAGCTTGCGAGGGGGTCTCTACGAGCAGTACTTC,CASSLRGGLYEQYF,.,.,TRBV5-4,TRBJ2-7